The 25 T cell receptor beta chains listed next were all sequenced from one sample in a study of blood T cell repertoires in COVID-19. Some clones are missing from TCRdb's copy, which holds only in-frame ones; the method was immunoSEQ multiplex PCR. The sample lists approximately 120,000 clones, roughly 91% occurring once. What was sequenced was peripheral blood. These receptors came from a human donor in a cohort sampled during active COVID-19.

The chain combines TRBV25-1 with TRBJ1-2, with a possible D match to TRBD1 (6 bases). This CDR3 is built from 15 residues. V was trimmed by 4 bases and J by 3 bases, leaving 15 bases between them. Germline loops: CDR1 MGHDK, CDR2 SYGVNS. As DNA, the CDR3 is TGTGCCAGCAGTGGGCACAGGGAAACCTACTATGGCTACACCTTC. Amino acids: CASSGHRETYYGYTF.

The rearrangement uses TRBV6-5 and TRBJ2-7, with a weak D call TRBD2 (6 bases). The ends were cut back, 5 bases at V and 6 bases at J, with 14 bases in the middle. This CDR3 spans 13 amino acids. Germline V gene data show CDR1 as MNHEY and CDR2 as SVGAGI. CDR3 nucleotides: TGTGCCAGCAGTCCCGATTGGAGGGGCGAGCAGTACTTC. It yields the protein CASSPDWRGEQYF.

The chain links TRBV5-6 to TRBJ2-5, with TRBD2 matching over 7 bases. After removal of 3 bases from V and 10 bases from J, the junction contained 18 bases not matched to a gene. The length of the CDR3 is 16 residues. CDR1 is SGHDT, CDR2 YYEEEE, per germline. CDR3 nucleotide sequence: TGTGCCAGCAGCTGGGCCGGGGGACTATCCAAGACAGACCAGTACTTC. Translated, it gives CASSWAGGLSKTDQYF.

The chain couples TRBV18 to TRBJ2-1, with D tentatively TRBD1 (5 bases). V was shortened by 5 bases and J by 7 bases, with 9 bases between the two germline ends. The CDR3 is 12 amino acids. Germline V lookup: CDR1 KGHSH, CDR2 LQKENI. In DNA form, the CDR3 reads TGTGCCAGCTCAACCAGGGATAATGAGCAGTTCTTC. This translates into CASSTRDNEQFF.

To note about this clone: Other DNA sequences from this sample encode an identical CDR3 as well. The rearrangement joins TRBV9 to TRBJ2-3, with D maybe TRBD1 (6 bases). There are 15 residues in the CDR3. CDR1 is SGDLS, CDR2 YYNGEE, per germline. Trimming took 0 bases from V and 1 from J, leaving 9 bases between them. Written as DNA, the CDR3 is TGTGCCAGCAGCGTAGGGGGACAAGGCACAGATACGCAGTATTTT. Translating it yields CASSVGGQGTDTQYF. Supplemented by reference TRBV9 and TRBJ2-3, the full variable domain reads DSGVTQTPKHLITATGQRVTLRCSPRSGDLSVYWYQQSLDQGLQFLIQYYNGEERAKGNILERFSAQQFPDLHSELNLSSLELGDSALYFCASSVGGQGTDTQYFGPGTRLTVL.

The chain employs TRBV10-3 and TRBJ2-7, with D perhaps TRBD1 (6 bases). The CDR3 consists of 14 residues. The germline V gene encodes CDR1 ENHRY and CDR2 SYGVKD. Deletions cut 4 bases from V and 6 bases from J, with 16 bases between. CDR3 nucleotide sequence: TGTGCCATCAGTGGGTCAGGGGCATTGGGCGAGCAGTACTTC. Its translation is CAISGSGALGEQYF.

The chain employs TRBV7-9 and TRBJ2-7; TRBD2 agrees at 8 bases. In germline, CDR1 is SEHNR, CDR2 FQNEAQ (reference sequence). J gave up 9 bases and V 5 bases, and 12 bases lay outside the gene matches. The CDR3 covers 14 residues. The CDR3 DNA is TGTGCCAGCAGCCAACGGCGACCCGCGGGAGGGCAGTACTTC. It specifies CASSQRRPAGGQYF.

The chain is built from TRBV28 and TRBJ2-7; 9 bases fit TRBD1. This CDR3 has 16 residues. Trimming removed 6 bases from V and 6 bases from J; junction bases left unmatched: 15. Per germline, CDR1 MDHEN and CDR2 SYDVKM. CDR3 sequence (DNA): TGTGCCAGCAGCCCATACCTGGGACAGGGTATGGGCGAGCAGTACTTC. Its protein is CASSPYLGQGMGEQYF.

The CDR3 region is CATSEPLGQGHTGELFF. For the CDR3, the DNA is TGTGCCACCAGTGAACCGTTGGGACAGGGGCATACCGGGGAGCTGTTTTTT. The chain couples TRBV24-1 to TRBJ2-2, with TRBD1 matching over 10 bases. This CDR3 is built from 17 residues. With 4 bases clipped from V and 5 bases from J, the junction kept 9 bases outside the gene matches. Germline values: CDR1 KGHDR, CDR2 SFDVKD.

The chain has TRBV7-6 and TRBJ2-2, with TRBD1 matching 10 bases. The CDR3 spans 15 residues. Germline CDR1 SGHVS, CDR2 FNYEAQ. The J segment lost 4 bases and the V segment lost 6 bases, leaving 5 bases of the junction unmatched. In DNA form, the CDR3 reads TGTGCCAGCAGTCCCGGGACAGGGGTCACCGGGGAGCTGTTTTTT. Protein: CASSPGTGVTGELFF.

V and J are TRBV10-2 and TRBJ1-1; weak D call: TRBD1 (6 bases). This CDR3 spans 13 amino acids. Germline V gene data show CDR1 as WSHSY and CDR2 as SAAADI. V lost 7 bases and J 5 bases, leaving 14 bases between the germline ends. This CDR3 reads CASMGAITTEAFF. The CDR3 DNA reads TGCGCCAGCATGGGGGCGATAACTACTGAAGCTTTCTTT.

This chain uses TRBV2 with TRBJ2-1, with D perhaps TRBD1 (6 bases). This CDR3 spans 14 amino acids. CDR1 and CDR2 (germline): SNHLY, FYNNEI. V dropped 10 bases and J dropped 0 bases, with 13 bases sitting between them. Here the CDR3 DNA reads TGTGCCACCCTAAGAGGGGGCTCCTACAATGAGCAGTTCTTC. The encoded protein is CATLRGGSYNEQFF.

The chain carries TRBV6-2 or TRBV6-3 and TRBJ1-1, with D possibly TRBD1 on 6 matching bases. Germline V gene lookup returns CDR1 MNHEY and CDR2 SVGEGT. The CDR3 has 13 amino acids. Trimming cost V 4 bases and J 3 bases, with 9 bases left between them. CDR3 nucleotide sequence: TGTGCCAGCAGTTTAGGACAGTACACTGAAGCTTTCTTT. Translation: CASSLGQYTEAFF.

This chain links TRBV25-1 with TRBJ2-5, with 7 bases identical to TRBD2. Germline CDR1 MGHDK, CDR2 SYGVNS. This CDR3 spans 14 amino acids. V was pared by 2 bases and J by 4 bases, with 4 bases of the junction left unmatched. The chain's CDR3 is CASSELADGETQYF. The CDR3 nucleotides read TGTGCCAGCAGTGAACTAGCGGACGGAGAGACCCAGTACTTC.

The J gene is TRBJ1-2, the V gene TRBV13; 9 bases are a match to TRBD1. CDR3 size: 14 residues. Per the germline V gene, CDR1 is PRHDT and CDR2 is FYEKMQ (reference sequence). Losses at the gene ends were 4 bases for V and 4 bases for J; bases not matched to a gene: 4. Written as DNA, the CDR3 is TGTGCCAGCAGCTCGGGGACAGGGTTCTATGGCTACACCTTC. It codes for CASSSGTGFYGYTF.

In regard to this clone: Other DNA sequences from this sample encode an identical CDR3 as well. The genes are TRBV18 and TRBJ2-7, with D tentatively TRBD1 (6 bases). With 0 bases removed from V and 7 bases from J, the gap between germline ends came to 10 bases. CDR1 and CDR2 from the germline V gene are KGHSH and LQKENI. This CDR3 is 13 amino acids long. For the CDR3, the DNA is TGTGCCAGCTCACCACCCGGGACACCTGAGCAGTACTTC. Protein sequence: CASSPPGTPEQYF. The variable domain in full, with the rest retrieved from reference TRBV18 and TRBJ2-7, is NAGVMQNPRHLVRRRGQEARLRCSPMKGHSHVYWYRQLPEEGLKFMVYLQKENIIDESGMPKERFSAEFPKEGPSILRIQQVVRGDSAAYFCASSPPGTPEQYFGPGTRLTVT.

The J gene is TRBJ2-7, the V gene TRBV28; no definite D call. CDR1 and CDR2 from the germline V gene are MDHEN and SYDVKM. V gave up 5 bases and J gave up 4 bases, with 18 bases separating them. The CDR3 is 15 residues long. The CDR3 loop is CASSPRGVARYEQYF. CDR3 nucleotide sequence: TGTGCCAGCAGTCCCCGAGGAGTAGCTCGGTACGAGCAGTACTTC.

The rearrangement links TRBV4-1 to TRBJ2-1; 7 bases line up with TRBD2. V dropped 2 bases and J dropped 4; count of bases not matched to a gene: 23. The CDR3 is 21 amino acids. Germline assignment: CDR1 MGHRA and CDR2 YSYEKL. The CDR3 DNA reads as TGCGCCAGCAGCCAAAGCCCCACCCCCCTAAAACGACTAGCAGCGTACAATGAGCAGTTCTTC. Translating gives CASSQSPTPLKRLAAYNEQFF.

This clone was counted a single time. The V gene is TRBV5-6, the J gene TRBJ2-7, with D perhaps matching TRBD1 or TRBD2 (5 bases each). The germline V gene encodes CDR1 SGHDT and CDR2 YYEEEE. The CDR3 is 13 amino acids. The V end lost 4 bases, the J end lost 7 bases, and 15 bases lay between the germline ends. CDR3 bases: TGTGCCAGCAGCGTGGGACCGGGTGGGGAGCAGTACTTC. This gives the protein CASSVGPGGEQYF.

The genes are TRBV5-6 and TRBJ2-5; 7 nucleotides line up with TRBD2. The length of the CDR3 is 16 residues. The V segment lost 0 bases and the J segment 0 bases; nucleotides outside the gene matches: 5. Germline CDR1 and CDR2: SGHDT and YYEEEE. The CDR3 sequence is CASSLVLAGYQETQYF. The DNA for the CDR3 is TGTGCCAGCAGCTTGGTATTAGCGGGTTACCAAGAGACCCAGTACTTC.

The genes are TRBV29-1 and TRBJ2-2; TRBD2 matches at 9 bases. The germline V gene has CDR1 SQVTM and CDR2 ANQGSEA. The CDR3 totals 14 residues. Losses at the gene ends were 6 bases for V and 4 bases for J; bases not matched to a gene: 6. The CDR3 loop is CSVLGLAITGELFF. In DNA, the CDR3 is TGCAGCGTCCTCGGACTAGCGATCACCGGGGAGCTGTTTTTT.

This chain uses TRBV7-8 with TRBJ2-7, with D unclear. The germline V and J ends were trimmed by 5 bases and 1 base, with 21 bases remaining between them. Per the germline V gene, CDR1 is SGHVS and CDR2 is FQNEAQ. The CDR3 totals 17 residues. CDR3 sequence reads: CASSINPSRPGSYEQYF. The CDR3 DNA reads as TGTGCCAGCAGCATTAACCCGTCCCGTCCCGGGTCCTACGAGCAGTACTTC.

This clone was detected a few times. The chain couples TRBV19 to TRBJ2-3; tentatively, D is TRBD2 (5 bases). The CDR3 is 15 amino acids. V was cut by 2 bases and J by 4 bases, with 13 bases left in between. CDR1 is LNHDA and CDR2 is SQIVND in the germline V gene (reference sequence). The CDR3 DNA is TGTGCCAGTAGTATATCCAGAGGGCGGGCAGATACGCAGTATTTT. This translates into CASSISRGRADTQYF.

DNA of the CDR3: TGTGCCAGCAGTGGGGCTTACGGGAGTTTACACACCATATATTTT. Amino acid sequence: CASSGAYGSLHTIYF. This chain connects TRBV25-1 to TRBJ1-3; no reliable D call. V shed 4 bases and J shed 8 bases, with 18 bases lying between them. This CDR3 has 15 residues. Germline V gives CDR1 MGHDK, CDR2 SYGVNS.

The chain is built from TRBV19 and TRBJ2-1; 8 bases map to TRBD2. Trimming removed 3 bases from V and 0 bases from J; junction bases left unmatched: 7. Germline V gene sequence: CDR1 LNHDA, CDR2 SQIVND (reference sequence). This CDR3 is 17 amino acids long. DNA of the CDR3: TGTGCCAGTAGTATTATAGCGGGGCGGGCCTCCTACAATGAGCAGTTCTTC. It encodes CASSIIAGRASYNEQFF.